The rows below give T cell receptor beta chains drawn from one sample of a study of cytomegalovirus exposure and HLA in healthy donors. The table came from immunoSEQ multiplex PCR; TCRdb's copy has only in-frame clones and leaves some out. The sample records roughly 75,000 clones, 94% being singletons. The sequenced material came from PBMCs. These receptors came from a woman aged 18-35 years in good health and CMV-seronegative. Both conserved end residues are trimmed from each CDR3. The D gene is left open where the match is weak. The size entry is marked missing in some rows and otherwise reads once, few, many or a size class.

abundance,v_gene,j_gene,d_gene,CDR3aa
.,TRBV2,TRBJ2-5,.,ASRGVGGQLFQETQY
.,TRBV19,TRBJ1-1,.,ASSFGNTEAF
.,TRBV7-2,TRBJ2-5,.,ASSPVRVETQY
once,TRBV27,TRBJ2-7,TRBD1,ASSYGQGWEYEQY
.,TRBV30,TRBJ2-5,TRBD2,AWILAGVGETQY
once,TRBV5-5,TRBJ1-1,.,ASSLETAGNRRDTEAF
.,TRBV30,TRBJ2-1,TRBD2,AWRDIGTSGGLNNEQF
.,TRBV7-9,TRBJ1-1,.,ASSLPGSEAF
.,TRBV28,TRBJ2-7,TRBD1,ASSTNLRDRVYEQY
.,TRBV6-5,TRBJ2-1,.,ASSPYGGTYNEQF
.,TRBV2,TRBJ2-7,TRBD2,ASRLRTSGSSYEQY
.,TRBV7-2,TRBJ1-5,TRBD1,ASSPGTGFNQPQH
.,TRBV19,TRBJ2-3,TRBD2,ATSPGTSGSTDTQY
.,TRBV2,TRBJ2-7,TRBD1,ASSPGTGAYEQY
.,TRBV28,TRBJ1-2,TRBD1,ASLGQNYGYT
.,TRBV2,TRBJ2-5,TRBD1,ASSEGDRRETQY
.,TRBV10-3,TRBJ2-1,.,AISGPGVSYNEQF
.,TRBV9,TRBJ1-1,TRBD1,ASSVALQGANTEAF
once,TRBV9,TRBJ2-5,TRBD2,ASSVAHGLAGGPYETQY
.,TRBV18,TRBJ1-6,.,ASSRGTLDSPLH
.,TRBV7-2,TRBJ1-3,.,ASSPRSLSGNTIY
.,TRBV11-2,TRBJ2-5,.,ASSRGVQETQY
once,TRBV4-3,TRBJ1-2,TRBD1,ASSQDLRDRSYGYT
.,TRBV29-1,TRBJ2-3,.,SVAGAALHTDTQY
.,TRBV6-5,TRBJ1-5,.,ASSTGSSQPQH
.,TRBV27,TRBJ2-7,TRBD1,ASSAGQGYEQY
.,TRBV7-8,TRBJ2-2,TRBD2,ASSLGVAGRLSAGELF
.,TRBV6-1,TRBJ2-5,TRBD1,ASSRRTGGQETQY
.,TRBV18,TRBJ2-3,TRBD2,ASSALRGGTDTQY
.,TRBV6-5,TRBJ2-5,TRBD1,ASRTGVETQY
.,TRBV29-1,TRBJ2-2,TRBD2,SVSSRLAGNTGELF
.,TRBV18,TRBJ2-2,.,ASSPESANTGELF
.,TRBV18,TRBJ2-7,.,ASSPNRDSPYEQY
once,TRBV6-5,TRBJ2-2,.,ATGRLGANTGELF
.,TRBV30,TRBJ1-4,TRBD1,AWNRGIEKLF
.,TRBV5-6,TRBJ1-1,TRBD1,ASSFWDRDLAF
.,TRBV5-1,TRBJ2-2,.,ASSLGGGMGTGELF
few,TRBV2,TRBJ2-7,.,ARGGPDEQY
.,TRBV11-2,TRBJ2-1,TRBD2,ASSSGTSGSRYNEQF
.,TRBV11-2,TRBJ2-5,TRBD2,ASSYIGGQETQY
once,TRBV6-5,TRBJ2-1,.,ASTRGVNEQF
.,TRBV28,TRBJ1-4,TRBD1,ASRETGRDEKLF
once,TRBV9,TRBJ1-2,TRBD1,ASSLRDRGPWGYT
.,TRBV27,TRBJ2-7,TRBD2,ASSSSSTGLAGLEQY
.,TRBV29-1,TRBJ1-1,.,SVIQGFLAF
.,TRBV28,TRBJ2-4,.,ASSTQGPILRKNIQY
.,TRBV4-2,TRBJ2-7,.,ASSQVPGQMSSYEQY
.,TRBV6-1,TRBJ2-2,TRBD2,ASSATSGDTGELF
.,TRBV6-1,TRBJ1-1,TRBD1,ASAVGQTNTEAF
.,TRBV7-2,TRBJ2-7,.,ASSLSSVGHPNEQY
.,TRBV6-6,TRBJ1-4,.,ASRDKASEKLF
.,TRBV7-8,TRBJ2-7,TRBD1,ASSLDRGSEQY
.,TRBV5-1,TRBJ2-7,TRBD2,ASSFWTSGRIIHEQY
.,TRBV5-1,TRBJ2-1,.,ASSLVGGNEQF
.,TRBV5-1,TRBJ2-7,.,ASSLGQIASYEQY